This entry lists 21 T cell receptor beta chains sequenced from one sample in a study of blood T cell repertoires in COVID-19. TCRdb's copy holds only in-frame clones and misses some; the assay was immunoSEQ multiplex PCR. The sample lists 390,000 or so clones; roughly nine tenths were seen once. Material for sequencing was peripheral blood. All receptors come from a woman aged 25-40 years with COVID-19, enrolled during active disease.

The genes are TRBV10-2 and TRBJ1-5, with D perhaps matching TRBD1 (6 bases). The CDR3 has 14 residues. CDR1 is WSHSY, CDR2 SAAADI, per germline. Trimming removed 4 bases from V and 3 bases from J, with 10 bases in between. Here the CDR3 reads CASSGTASNQPQHF. CDR3 nucleotide sequence: TGCGCCAGCAGTGGGACAGCGTCCAATCAGCCCCAGCATTTT.

The count of this clone is one. The chain is built from TRBV4-1 and TRBJ2-6, with TRBD1 matching over 8 bases. The CDR3 contains 16 residues. Germline V lookup: CDR1 MGHRA, CDR2 YSYEKL. V gave up 4 bases and J gave up 3 bases; unmatched junction bases: 5. CDR3 region: CASSRQQGVGANVLTF. The CDR3 DNA reads TGCGCCAGCAGCCGACAACAGGGGGTTGGGGCCAACGTCCTGACTTTC.

This chain connects TRBV5-4 to TRBJ2-3; the D gene is possibly TRBD2 (5 bases). Germline lookup yields CDR1 SGHNT and CDR2 YYREEE (reference sequence). V was trimmed by 1 base and J by 1 base, leaving 10 bases between them. The CDR3 runs to 15 residues. This CDR3 reads CASSLWRAGTDTQYF. The CDR3 region has the DNA TGTGCCAGCAGCTTGTGGCGGGCCGGCACAGATACGCAGTATTTT.

V usage is TRBV5-5 and J usage is TRBJ1-2, with D possibly matching TRBD1 (6 bases). Trimming pared 6 bases from V and 6 bases from J, leaving 21 bases between. Germline CDR1 is SGHKS and CDR2 is YYEKEE (reference sequence). The CDR3 length is 15 residues. Written as DNA, the CDR3 is TGTGCCAGCAACTATTGGGGAGGGGGTTTGAATGGCTACACCTTC. Translating gives CASNYWGGGLNGYTF.

V is TRBV15 and J is TRBJ2-1; D is possibly TRBD2 (6 bases). Germline CDR1 and CDR2: LNHNV and YYDKDF (reference sequence). The CDR3 has 13 amino acids. V lost 6 bases and J 15 bases, leaving 21 bases between the germline ends. CDR3 sequence: CATSRASESQRFF. In DNA form, the CDR3 reads TGTGCCACCAGTAGGGCTAGCGAATCCCAGCGGTTCTTC.

The chain combines TRBV7-8 with TRBJ1-1; 11 nucleotides align to TRBD1. The CDR3 length is 14 residues. CDR1 and CDR2 from the germline V gene are SGHVS and FQNEAQ. V shed 4 bases and J 10 bases; nucleotides not matched to a gene: 8. CDR3 bases: TGTGCCAGCAGCTCTGGACAGGGGGCTGTTGGAGCTTTCTTT. As protein: CASSSGQGAVGAFF.

The chain has TRBV3-1 (or the pseudogene TRBV3-2) and TRBJ2-1, with D perhaps matching TRBD1 (6 bases). In germline, CDR1 is LGHDT, CDR2 YNNKEL (reference sequence). This CDR3 contains 16 residues. V was trimmed by 0 bases and J by 3 bases, leaving 12 bases between them. The CDR3 coding sequence is TGTGCCAGCAGCCAAGATGGGGGCGGATGCTACAATGAGCAGTTCTTC. Its translation: CASSQDGGGCYNEQFF.

This clone was detected only a few times. The rearrangement uses TRBV5-4 and TRBJ1-1; a possible D gene is TRBD1 (6 bases). The CDR3 loop spans 13 amino acids. V lost 4 bases and J lost 1, with 8 bases in between. The germline V gene encodes CDR1 SGHNT and CDR2 YYREEE (reference sequence). The CDR3 DNA reads TGTGCCAGCAGCGCGGACAGGAACACTGAAGCTTTCTTT. Translating gives CASSADRNTEAFF.

The chain links TRBV4-1 to TRBJ2-5; tentatively, D is TRBD2 (5 bases). Trimming stripped 6 bases from V and 4 bases from J, with 24 bases between. CDR3 length: 17 amino acids. Germline CDR1 MGHRA, CDR2 YSYEKL. DNA for the CDR3: TGCGCCAGCAGGGGCCAGGACTCGGACGCGGGTGGAGAGACCCAGTACTTC. It codes for CASRGQDSDAGGETQYF.

V is TRBV11-2 and J is TRBJ2-7; 7 bases align to TRBD2. Per germline, CDR1 SGHAT and CDR2 FQNNGV. V lost 5 bases to trimming and J lost 2 bases; unmatched junction nucleotides: 9. CDR3 length equals 15 residues. The CDR3 sequence: CASSRRAGDPYEQYF. CDR3 nucleotides: TGTGCCAGCAGCCGCAGGGCGGGGGATCCCTACGAGCAGTACTTC.

The chain uses TRBV12-5 and TRBJ2-4; TRBD2 aligns across 12 bases. CDR1 and CDR2 from the germline V gene are LGHNT and FRNRAP. With 5 bases clipped from V and 1 base from J, the junction kept 6 bases outside the gene matches. The CDR3 contains 17 residues. The CDR3 is CASGPSTSGSAKNIQYF. CDR3 DNA: TGTGCTAGTGGTCCTTCGACTAGCGGGAGTGCCAAAAACATTCAGTACTTC.

The genes are TRBV19 and TRBJ1-1, with 7 bases identical to TRBD1. Germline assignment: CDR1 LNHDA and CDR2 SQIVND (reference sequence). Trimming removed 10 bases from V and 1 base from J; junction bases left unmatched: 9. This CDR3 is 14 amino acids long. The CDR3 DNA is TGTGCCATTTTCAGGGACAGCAAGAACACTGAAGCTTTCTTT. Translation: CAIFRDSKNTEAFF.

The chain carries TRBV7-2 and TRBJ1-5; D is unclear. The CDR3 consists of 13 residues. The germline CDR1 and CDR2 sequences are SGHTA and FQGNSA. The germline V and J ends were trimmed by 4 bases and 4 bases, with 8 bases remaining between them. CDR3 bases: TGTGCCAGCAGCTCAAACAGTAATCAGCCCCAGCATTTT. This sequence encodes CASSSNSNQPQHF. The variable domain in full, completed from reference TRBV7-2 and TRBJ1-5, reads GAGVSQSPSNKVTEKGKDVELRCDPISGHTALYWYRQSLGQGLEFLIYFQGNSAPDKSGLPSDRFSAERTGGSVSTLTIQRTQQEDSAVYLCASSSNSNQPQHFGDGTRLSIL.

The rearrangement joins TRBV5-8 to TRBJ2-2; D not resolved. This CDR3 is built from 13 residues. Germline lookup yields CDR1 SGHTS and CDR2 YDEGEE. The ends were cut back, 5 bases at V and 3 bases at J, with 8 bases in the middle. The CDR3 spells CASSYYDTGELFF. CDR3 DNA sequence: TGTGCCAGCAGTTACTACGACACCGGGGAGCTGTTTTTT.

The chain links TRBV4-3 to TRBJ2-1; 10 bases match TRBD2. The CDR3 is 17 amino acids. From germline, CDR1 is LGHNA and CDR2 YSLEER. Trimming cost V 4 bases and J 8 bases; bases outside gene matches: 14. DNA for the CDR3: TGCGCCAGCAGCCCCACTTCTATAGCGGGAGGAATGGATGAGCAGTTCTTC. Its protein product is CASSPTSIAGGMDEQFF.

V is TRBV5-8 and J is TRBJ1-5, with 9 bases lining up with TRBD1. The CDR3 covers 15 residues. CDR1 SGHTS and CDR2 YDEGEE come from the germline V gene. The V segment lost 2 bases and the J segment 9 bases; nucleotides outside the gene matches: 9. CDR3 residues: CASSLENRGRTPQHF. For the CDR3, the DNA is TGTGCCAGCAGCTTAGAGAACAGGGGGCGTACGCCCCAGCATTTT.

This sequence joins TRBV27 and TRBJ2-2; perhaps TRBD1 as D (6 bases). The CDR3 is 16 amino acids. In germline, CDR1 is MNHEY, CDR2 SMNVEV (reference sequence). Between the trimmed V and J ends, which lost 6 bases and 9 bases, there was a span of 23 bases. DNA for the CDR3: TGTGCCAGCAGCTCGAACCCGGACAGTTTTAGACGGGAGCTGTTTTTT. It is translated as CASSSNPDSFRRELFF.

CDR3 nucleotide sequence: TGCAGCGGTGGGACAGGGGAAGTTCAGCATTTT. It translates to CSGGTGEVQHF. The rearrangement links TRBV29-1 to TRBJ1-5, with 10 bases fitting TRBD1. The CDR3 contains 11 residues. Losses at the gene ends were 7 bases for V and 13 bases for J; bases not matched to a gene: 7. Germline CDR1 reads SQVTM; CDR2 reads ANQGSEA.

The V and J genes are TRBV11-2 and TRBJ2-5, with D tentatively TRBD2 (5 bases). V lost 1 base and J lost 4, with 13 bases in between. The CDR3 is 15 amino acids. The germline V gene encodes CDR1 SGHAT and CDR2 FQNNGV. The CDR3 spells CASSLVASRLETQYF. The CDR3, as DNA: TGTGCCAGCAGCTTAGTGGCTAGCCGATTAGAGACCCAGTACTTC.

The CDR3 DNA follows: TGTGCCACCAGCAGAAGCCTCCGGGACAGGGTTGTGGAGACCCAGTACTTC. This codes for CATSRSLRDRVVETQYF. The V call is TRBV15, the J call TRBJ2-5; the match to TRBD1 covers 9 bases. Germline trimming cut 2 bases from V and 5 bases from J; bases unmatched to any gene: 12. CDR1 LNHNV and CDR2 YYDKDF come from the germline V gene (reference sequence). The CDR3 totals 17 residues.

This chain links TRBV27 with TRBJ1-6; D unclear. The germline V gene encodes CDR1 MNHEY and CDR2 SMNVEV (reference sequence). The germline V and J ends were trimmed by 4 bases and 10 bases, with 17 bases remaining between them. The CDR3 sequence is 15 residues long. In nucleotides, the CDR3 is TGTGCCAGCAGTTCCTTGGCAGCGGGCCTGTCACCCCTCCACTTT. Translating it yields CASSSLAAGLSPLHF.